This entry lists 13 T cell receptor beta chains sequenced from one sample in a study of regulatory T cells in long-lasting Graves disease. The sample's time point: newly diagnosed GD, antithyroid drugs for less than 3 months. RNA extracted from PBMCs served as the sequencing template. According to the study, TCR beta libraries were built with iRepertoire HTBI primers and CDR3-region Arm-PCR. TCRdb re-analysed the multiplex PCR reads in MiXCR, keeping a single row per CDR3 protein. The profile covers more than 400,000 distinct CDR3 sequences, with about 17% appearing a single time and more than 10% taken by the ten largest. These same data were also listed under a study on T cells in Graves' hyperthyroidism and ophthalmopathy.

Source: peripheral blood mononuclear cells (PBMCs), taken at new diagnosis, from a patient treated with antithyroid drugs. The receptors were sampled from a man aged 40-49 years with Graves disease.

The sample holds many counts of this clonotype. The CDR3 DNA sequence: TGTGCCAGCAGCCCCAATTCATTCCGGGGGGCTGAAGCTTTCTTT. Its translation: CASSPNSFRGAEAFF. This chain links TRBV7-3 with TRBJ1-1; D is perhaps TRBD1 (5 bases). CDR3 length equals 15 residues. Germline V lookup: CDR1 SGHTA, CDR2 FQGTGA. Trimming stripped 5 bases from V and 6 bases from J, with 19 bases between. Variable domain in full (rest from reference TRBV7-3 and TRBJ1-1): GAGVSQTPSNKVTEKGKYVELRCDPISGHTALYWYRQSLGQGPEFLIYFQGTGAADDSGLPNDRFFAVRPEGSVSTLKIQRTERGDSAVYLCASSPNSFRGAEAFFGQGTRLTVV.

This clonotype was detected many times. The J gene is TRBJ2-5, the V gene TRBV24-1; D perhaps matches TRBD1 (5 bases). The CDR3 length is 15 residues. V lost 5 bases and J 1 base, leaving 13 bases between the germline ends. The V gene's germline CDR1 is KGHDR and CDR2 SFDVKD. The CDR3 loop reads CATSGPTGIQETQYF. CDR3 DNA sequence: TGTGCCACCAGTGGCCCCACAGGAATCCAAGAGACCCAGTACTTC.

This clonotype was seen at least ten times. The chain uses TRBV6-2 or TRBV6-3 and TRBJ2-3; D is unresolved. The CDR3 has 13 residues. Trimming stripped 8 bases from V and 7 bases from J, with 16 bases between. Per the germline V gene, CDR1 is MNHEY and CDR2 is SVGEGT. Written as DNA, the CDR3 is TGTGCCAGCCATCAAGATTCTGAGAATACGCAGTATTTT. This gives the protein CASHQDSENTQYF.

This clonotype has ten or more counts. The chain couples TRBV12-3 or TRBV12-4 to TRBJ2-3; 12 bases line up with TRBD2. Unmatched junction bases numbered 7, after V lost 8 bases and J lost 4 bases. CDR3 length equals 15 residues. The DNA of the CDR3 is TGTGCCAGCCAAACTAGCGGGAGGAGCGCAGATACGCAGTATTTT. Its translation: CASQTSGRSADTQYF.

This clonotype was detected many times. V and J are TRBV2 and TRBJ1-5; TRBD1 is a possible D gene (5 bases). Germline CDR1 SNHLY, CDR2 FYNNEI. This CDR3 has 15 residues. The V end lost 6 bases, the J end lost 4 bases, and 16 bases lay between the germline ends. The CDR3: CASRPPGPRNQPQHF. The CDR3 nucleotides read TGTGCCAGCAGACCCCCGGGACCCAGAAATCAGCCCCAGCATTTT.

At least ten counts were recorded for this clonotype. CDR3 sequence (DNA): TGTGCCAGCACGGCGGGAGGGCGCTCCTACGAGCAGTACTTC. The encoded protein is CASTAGGRSYEQYF. This rearrangement joins TRBV2 to TRBJ2-7; 9 nucleotides agree with TRBD2. The V gene end was trimmed by 7 bases and the J gene end by 0 bases; junction bases not matched to a gene: 4. This CDR3 has 14 amino acids. Germline V gene data show CDR1 as SNHLY and CDR2 as FYNNEI.

This clonotype has at least ten counts. The J gene is TRBJ2-1, the V gene TRBV28, with TRBD2 matching 7 bases. Looked up from germline, CDR1 is MDHEN and CDR2 is SYDVKM. The CDR3 has 14 residues. V was pared by 3 bases and J by 9 bases, with 8 bases of the junction left unmatched. The CDR3 nucleotides read TGTGCCAGCAGTTTCTCGCGGGAGTATGCTGAGCAGTTCTTC. It specifies CASSFSREYAEQFF.

This clonotype was observed at least ten times. V is TRBV4-1 and J is TRBJ1-1, with D hard to call. In germline, CDR1 is MGHRA, CDR2 YSYEKL. The V gene lost 1 base and the J gene lost 1 base, with 16 bases spanning the gap. The CDR3 has 17 amino acids. The CDR3 spells CASSQVGGRTRNTEAFF. The CDR3 DNA is TGCGCCAGCAGCCAAGTAGGAGGTCGAACACGGAACACTGAAGCTTTCTTT.

This clonotype was counted a few times. The V call is TRBV9, the J call TRBJ2-4, with a weak D call TRBD2 (5 bases). The V gene's germline CDR1 is SGDLS and CDR2 YYNGEE. CDR3 length: 15 residues. V lost 0 bases and J 1 base, leaving 8 bases between the germline ends. The CDR3 loop reads CASSVGLAAKNIQYF. The CDR3 DNA sequence: TGTGCCAGCAGCGTAGGTCTAGCTGCCAAAAACATTCAGTACTTC. The full variable domain, its missing parts supplied by reference TRBV9 and TRBJ2-4, is DSGVTQTPKHLITATGQRVTLRCSPRSGDLSVYWYQQSLDQGLQFLIQYYNGEERAKGNILERFSAQQFPDLHSELNLSSLELGDSALYFCASSVGLAAKNIQYFGAGTRLSVL.

This clonotype was recorded at least ten times. The rearrangement joins TRBV7-9 to TRBJ2-3, with 8 bases lining up with TRBD2. CDR3 length equals 14 residues. Germline V gives CDR1 SEHNR, CDR2 FQNEAQ (reference sequence). Germline trimming cut 2 bases from V and 5 bases from J; bases unmatched to any gene: 3. CDR3 region: CASSLQREIDTQYF. In DNA, the CDR3 is TGTGCCAGCAGCTTACAGCGGGAGATAGATACGCAGTATTTT.

A few counts support this clonotype. This chain uses TRBV9 with TRBJ2-3, with D possibly TRBD1 on 7 matching bases. The V gene lost 2 bases and the J gene lost 3 bases, with 16 bases spanning the gap. CDR3 length equals 16 residues. Germline V CDR1 and CDR2: SGDLS, YYNGEE. CDR3 DNA: TGTGCCAGCAGCGTGACAGGGAGGCAGCGGACAGATACGCAGTATTTT. Translated: CASSVTGRQRTDTQYF.

This clonotype was seen ten or more times. The chain uses TRBV12-3 or TRBV12-4 and TRBJ2-7, with D maybe TRBD1 (6 bases). The V end was cut by 5 bases, the J end by 2 bases, with 19 bases between. The CDR3 has 16 amino acids. CDR3 DNA sequence: TGTGCCAGCAGTCCCCTATACAGGGAAACTCCCTACGAGCAGTACTTC. Translation gives CASSPLYRETPYEQYF.

This clonotype has a count of ten or more. V gene TRBV5-1 combines with J gene TRBJ2-1; 8 bases map to TRBD1. The germline V gene encodes CDR1 SGHRS and CDR2 YFSETQ. There are 15 residues in the CDR3. J was trimmed by 2 bases and V by 4 bases; bases with no gene match: 5. The chain's CDR3 is CASSVDRGPYNEQFF. The CDR3 DNA sequence: TGCGCCAGCAGCGTAGACAGGGGCCCCTACAATGAGCAGTTCTTC.